This TCR beta chain was observed in a study of T cell responses to AZD1222 COVID-19 vaccine. Study conclusions and caveats: Spike-specific TCRs gained breadth and depth after people received two AZD1222 doses. Just a handful of people given AZD1222 tested seropositive at baseline. There were mostly white British donors and more females than males, and clonal diversity was possibly underestimated.

For this clone: The target antigen is unknown.

The data were produced by immunoSEQ multiplex PCR, yet TCRdb's version contains in-frame clones alone and is incomplete. Here the sample spans 110,000 or so clones, about nine tenths being singletons. Deletions cut 0 bases from V and 1 base from J, with 8 bases between. The germline V gene has CDR1 SGHVS and CDR2 FNYEAQ. The CDR3 has 15 residues. The sample consisted of peripheral blood, taken on day 0 of MenACWY control vaccination. This receptor was identified in an adult in good health. The chain joins TRBV7-6 to TRBJ2-3; the D gene is possibly TRBD2 (5 bases). The DNA of the CDR3 is TGTGCCAGCAGCTTAGCGGCCGGGGGCACAGATACGCAGTATTTT. Its protein is CASSLAAGGTDTQYF.